This T cell receptor (beta chain) comes out of a study of blood T cell repertoires in COVID-19. In the study overall: Sites in the United States, Italy and Spain provided acute and convalescent COVID-19 samples.

Under the authors' procedure: From reference gene primer amplification, estimates of nucleated cell counts were derived. Assay used: immunoSEQ multiplex PCR; TCRdb lists only in-frame clones, some missing. V, J and clone size reflect that table, while D and trimming were determined from the DNA. The sample consists of more than 400,000 clones, 70% to 90% of them appearing once. Germline CDR1 MGHRA, CDR2 YSYEKL. This CDR3 region has 15 residues. V lost 1 base and J lost 5; bases outside the gene matches: 3. This chain joins TRBV4-1 and TRBJ2-3, with 10 bases that match TRBD2. Source material: peripheral blood. This TCR derives from a human donor in a cohort sampled during active COVID-19. CDR3 sequence: CASSQVPSGRDTQYF. In nucleotides, the CDR3 is TGCGCCAGCAGCCAAGTCCCTAGCGGGAGAGATACGCAGTATTTT.